The text below deals with one TCR beta chain. Its specificity is not known. This entry is derived from a study of cytotoxic CD8 clonotypes in ibrutinib-treated CLL. Study conclusions and caveats: Baseline clonality, above age-matched healthy donor levels, tracked circulating CD8+ T-cell counts. Clonality went up at ibrutinib response and then declined back toward baseline at progression. Sampling times, which were not matched between the groups, differed between sustained-remission patients and progressing patients.

Here immunoSEQ multiplex PCR was the method, and the copy in TCRdb shows in-frame clones only, minus some. Of 150,000 or so clones listed, around 80% are singletons. Trimming removed 4 bases from V and 5 bases from J; junction bases left unmatched: 6. Looked up from germline, CDR1 is LNHNV and CDR2 is YYDKDF (reference sequence). This CDR3 has 14 residues. Sequenced material: PBMCs, taken after 12 months of ibrutinib treatment. This sequence was found in a human donor with chronic lymphocytic leukemia. The chain combines TRBV15 with TRBJ1-1; 8 nucleotides line up with TRBD1. The DNA of the CDR3 is TGTGCCACCAGCATAGGACAGGGTTGGACTGAAGCTTTCTTT. It is translated as CATSIGQGWTEAFF.